A single sample is the source of the 8 T cell receptor beta chains below, sequenced in a study of beta chain features in type 1 diabetes. Study-level points and caveats: Shorter TCRB CDR3s, moderately but significantly so, were found in Type 1 diabetes patients in all four CD4+ subsets.

These receptors' antigens are unknown. The entirety of the isolated RNA underwent reverse transcription, so expressed TCRB transcripts were sequenced. Sequenced by immunoSEQ multiplex PCR; TCRdb stores in-frame clones only, minus some. The repertoire consists of roughly 220,000 clones, with roughly 17% occurring once and the leading ten covering 0.065% to 0.095%. Material: naive CD4+ T cells from blood. These receptors were taken from a man aged 25-45 years with type 1 diabetes.

This clone was observed a few times. The chain combines TRBV10-3 with TRBJ2-1; 11 bases are shared with TRBD1. The germline V gene encodes CDR1 ENHRY and CDR2 SYGVKD. V was clipped by 4 bases and J by 6 bases; unmatched bases: 5. The CDR3 extends over 15 amino acids. CDR3 residues: CAISGEDRGLNEQFF. The CDR3 DNA sequence: TGTGCCATCAGTGGAGAGGACAGGGGGCTCAATGAGCAGTTCTTC.

V usage is TRBV9 and J usage is TRBJ2-1; D might be TRBD1 (6 bases). This CDR3 region has 13 residues. The germline V gene has CDR1 SGDLS and CDR2 YYNGEE. The V gene lost 4 bases and the J gene lost 8 bases, with 13 bases spanning the gap. In DNA, the CDR3 is TGTGCCAGCAGCCTACAGGGTACCGATGAGCAGTTCTTC. As protein: CASSLQGTDEQFF. The full variable domain, rest sourced from reference TRBV9 and TRBJ2-1, is DSGVTQTPKHLITATGQRVTLRCSPRSGDLSVYWYQQSLDQGLQFLIQYYNGEERAKGNILERFSAQQFPDLHSELNLSSLELGDSALYFCASSLQGTDEQFFGPGTRLTVL.

This chain uses TRBV5-1 with TRBJ2-1, with 8 bases aligning to TRBD2. The germline V gene encodes CDR1 SGHRS and CDR2 YFSETQ. The CDR3 is made up of 14 amino acids. Trimming at V came to 2 bases and at J to 4 bases, leaving 2 bases not matched to a gene. Here the CDR3 reads CASSFSGDYNEQFF. As DNA, the CDR3 is TGCGCCAGCAGCTTTAGCGGGGATTACAATGAGCAGTTCTTC.

This sequence joins TRBV14 and TRBJ2-5; D unclear. This CDR3 contains 11 residues. Germline loops: CDR1 SGHDN, CDR2 FVKESK. Trimming took 5 bases from V and 4 from J, leaving 5 bases between them. CDR3 loop: CASSSGETQYF. The CDR3 DNA reads as TGTGCCAGCAGCTCCGGAGAGACCCAGTACTTC.

This clone was detected a few times. The chain combines TRBV15 with TRBJ2-7; D ambiguous. Germline CDR1 reads LNHNV; CDR2 reads YYDKDF (reference sequence). The CDR3 sequence is 15 residues long. Between the trimmed V and J ends, which lost 1 base and 2 bases, there was a span of 12 bases. The CDR3: CATSRGTQSTYEQYF. The CDR3 nucleotides are TGTGCCACCAGCAGAGGAACCCAGAGCACCTACGAGCAGTACTTC. The variable domain in full, completed from reference TRBV15 and TRBJ2-7, reads DAMVIQNPRYQVTQFGKPVTLSCSQTLNHNVMYWYQQKSSQAPKLLFHYYDKDFNNEADTPDNFQSRRPNTSFCFLDIRSPGLGDTAMYLCATSRGTQSTYEQYFGPGTRLTVT.

This clone was seen more than once but under ten times. The CDR3 sequence is CASSPQAGSGEQFF. The CDR3 bases are TGTGCCAGCAGCCCGCAGGCCGGAAGTGGTGAGCAGTTCTTC. The chain combines TRBV28 with TRBJ2-1; D not resolved. V gave up 6 bases and J gave up 9 bases, with 18 bases separating them. This CDR3 is built from 14 residues. Germline CDR1 is MDHEN and CDR2 is SYDVKM.

The gene calls are TRBV7-2 and TRBJ2-3, with TRBD2 matching over 9 bases. The ends lost 2 bases at V and 6 bases at J; junction bases unmatched: 6. This CDR3 contains 15 residues. Germline CDR1 reads SGHTA; CDR2 reads FQGNSA. CDR3 amino acids: CASSLRGAGGDTQYF. The CDR3 nucleotides are TGTGCCAGCAGCTTACGGGGTGCGGGAGGGGATACGCAGTATTTT.

This clone was seen more than once but under ten times. V and J are TRBV18 and TRBJ2-1; D uncertain. Looked up from germline, CDR1 is KGHSH and CDR2 is LQKENI. With 4 bases removed from V and 0 bases from J, the gap between germline ends came to 22 bases. The CDR3 loop spans 19 amino acids. The CDR3 region is CASSLGPTGPKSSYNEQFF. CDR3 DNA sequence: TGTGCCAGCTCACTTGGCCCTACGGGTCCTAAGAGCTCCTACAATGAGCAGTTCTTC.